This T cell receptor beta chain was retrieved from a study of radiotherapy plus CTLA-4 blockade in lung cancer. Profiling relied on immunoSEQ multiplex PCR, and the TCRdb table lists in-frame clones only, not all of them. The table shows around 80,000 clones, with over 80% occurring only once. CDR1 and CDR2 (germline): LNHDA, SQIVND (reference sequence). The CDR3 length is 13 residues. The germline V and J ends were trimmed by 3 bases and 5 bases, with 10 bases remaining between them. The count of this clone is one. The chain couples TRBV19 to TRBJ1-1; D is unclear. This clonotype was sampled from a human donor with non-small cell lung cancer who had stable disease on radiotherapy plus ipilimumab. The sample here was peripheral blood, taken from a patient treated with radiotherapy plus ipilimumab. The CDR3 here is CASSMDGWTEAFF. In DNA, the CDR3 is TGTGCCAGTAGTATGGACGGATGGACTGAAGCTTTCTTT. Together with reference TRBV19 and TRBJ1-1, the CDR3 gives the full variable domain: DGGITQSPKYLFRKEGQNVTLSCEQNLNHDAMYWYRQDPGQGLRLIYYSQIVNDFQKGDIAEGYSVSREKKESFPLTVTSAQKNPTAFYLCASSMDGWTEAFFGQGTRLTVV.